This TCR beta chain was sequenced in a study of blood T cell repertoires in COVID-19. Background on the study: Acute-phase and convalescent COVID-19 samples originated in the United States, Italy and Spain. T cells, B-cell-depleted T cells, or PBMCs supplied cDNA or gDNA.

This CDR3 has 15 residues. Trimming took 3 bases from V and 3 from J; bases not matched to a gene: 8. CDR1 is SGHNT and CDR2 is YYREEE in the germline V gene (reference sequence). The protocol was immunoSEQ multiplex PCR, while the TCRdb copy is restricted to in-frame clones and leaves out a portion. The sample yields 70,000 to 95,000 clones, approximately 90% seen once. The source is a man aged 50 to 59 with COVID-19, enrolled during active disease. The V gene is TRBV5-4, the J gene TRBJ2-7; TRBD1 matches 8 bases. Sequencing was performed on peripheral blood. The CDR3 region is CASSWPGQGIYEQYF. CDR3 DNA sequence: TGTGCCAGCAGCTGGCCCGGACAGGGCATCTACGAGCAGTACTTC. Full variable domain (rest looked up from reference TRBV5-4 and TRBJ2-7): ETGVTQSPTHLIKTRGQQVTLRCSSQSGHNTVSWYQQALGQGPQFIFQYYREEENGRGNFPPRFSGLQFPNYSSELNVNALELDDSALYLCASSWPGQGIYEQYFGPGTRLTVT.